The 8 T cell receptor beta chains given below trace back to one sample, sequenced in a study of blood T cell repertoires in COVID-19. Profiling relied on immunoSEQ multiplex PCR, and the TCRdb table lists in-frame clones only, not all of them. Seen here are about 82,000 clones, roughly 70% observed once, and the top ten hold about 2.5%. Sequencing used peripheral blood. These receptors originate from a human donor with acute or convalescent COVID-19. The donor label of this sample is uncertain.

The V gene is TRBV21-1, the J gene TRBJ2-7; the DNA was not compared with TRBD1, the D call given in the table. TRBV21-1 counts as a pseudogene. The CDR3 runs 17 residues. CDR3 in DNA: TGTGCCAGCAGCTTTTTAGACCAGGACAGGGCATCCTACGAGCAGTACGTC. It translates to CASSFLDQDRASYEQYV.

The rearrangement links TRBV30 to TRBJ2-5; 7 bases match TRBD2. The germline V gene has CDR1 GTSNPN and CDR2 SVGIG (reference sequence). V was clipped by 5 bases and J by 4 bases; unmatched bases: 13. The CDR3 loop spans 15 amino acids. The CDR3 DNA reads as TGTGCCTGGGGGATGGGGGGGTCTTTACGAGAGACCCAGTACTTC. Translated: CAWGMGGSLRETQYF. Using reference TRBV30 and TRBJ2-5 for the parts outside the CDR3, the full variable domain is SQTIHQWPATLVQPVGSPLSLECTVEGTSNPNLYWYRQAAGRGLQLLFYSVGIGQISSEVPQNLSASRPQDRQFILSSKKLLLSDSGFYLCAWGMGGSLRETQYFGPGTRLLVL.

This clone has only a few counts. CDR3 loop: CAWSGGYGNTIYF. The CDR3 nucleotides are TGTGCCTGGAGTGGAGGGTACGGAAACACCATATATTTT. This chain links TRBV30 with TRBJ1-3; D remains ambiguous. The V end lost 1 base, the J end lost 4 bases, and 8 bases lay between the germline ends. The germline CDR1 and CDR2 sequences are GTSNPN and SVGIG (reference sequence). This CDR3 spans 13 amino acids. Drawing the rest from reference TRBV30 and TRBJ1-3, the complete variable domain is SQTIHQWPATLVQPVGSPLSLECTVEGTSNPNLYWYRQAAGRGLQLLFYSVGIGQISSEVPQNLSASRPQDRQFILSSKKLLLSDSGFYLCAWSGGYGNTIYFGEGSWLTVV.

The genes are TRBV18 and TRBJ1-3; D is perhaps TRBD1 (5 bases). The germline V and J ends were trimmed by 5 bases and 7 bases, with 12 bases remaining between them. CDR3 length equals 13 residues. Germline V CDR1 and CDR2: KGHSH, LQKENI. The CDR3 spells CASSSGLLNTIYF. The CDR3 bases are TGTGCCAGCTCATCGGGACTATTGAACACCATATATTTT. Based on the CDR3 plus reference TRBV18 and TRBJ1-3, the full variable domain is NAGVMQNPRHLVRRRGQEARLRCSPMKGHSHVYWYRQLPEEGLKFMVYLQKENIIDESGMPKERFSAEFPKEGPSILRIQQVVRGDSAAYFCASSSGLLNTIYFGEGSWLTVV.

This clone appeared a few times. The genes are TRBV11-3 and TRBJ2-3, with 8 bases lining up with TRBD2. Germline trimming cut 1 base from V and 1 base from J; bases unmatched to any gene: 1. Germline V CDR1 and CDR2: SGHNT, YENEEA. CDR3 size: 15 residues. In DNA form, the CDR3 reads TGTGCCAGCAGCTTAGCAGCGGGGGGCACAGATACGCAGTATTTT. This gives the protein CASSLAAGGTDTQYF.

The chain combines TRBV5-3 with TRBJ2-7; D is uncertain. TRBV5-3 is identified as an open reading frame with a role that is uncertain. This CDR3 is 8 amino acids long. V was cut by 7 bases and J by 7 bases, with 3 bases left in between. The CDR3 sequence: CARLEQYF. The CDR3 DNA follows: TGTGCCAGACTTGAGCAGTACTTC.

Points on this clone: Within the sample, other DNA sequences also encode this same CDR3. This chain uses TRBV2 with TRBJ2-1; D uncertain. The V end lost 4 bases, the J end lost 7 bases, and 5 bases lay between the germline ends. The CDR3 runs 11 residues. Germline lookup yields CDR1 SNHLY and CDR2 FYNNEI. CDR3 DNA: TGTGCCAGCAGTGTCAGAAATGAGCAGTTCTTC. Translation gives CASSVRNEQFF. Full variable domain (outside the CDR3, taken from reference TRBV2 and TRBJ2-1): EPEVTQTPSHQVTQMGQEVILRCVPISNHLYFYWYRQILGQKVEFLVSFYNNEISEKSEIFDDQFSVERPDGSNFTLKIRSTKLEDSAMYFCASSVRNEQFFGPGTRLTVL.

Notes on this clone: A read error may produce the germline difference seen at one junction end. The chain carries TRBV15 and TRBJ2-1, with TRBD1 matching over 12 bases. Germline assignment: CDR1 LNHNV and CDR2 YYDKDF (reference sequence). The CDR3 covers 19 residues. CDR3 amino acids: CATGGDRGRGFLPGNEQFF. The CDR3 DNA sequence: TGCGCCACCGGGGGGGACAGGGGGCGCGGGTTCTTACCCGGCAATGAGCAGTTCTTC.